This T cell receptor beta chain was identified in a study of blood T cell repertoires in COVID-19. Background on the study: From the United States, Italy and Spain came samples of acute and convalescent COVID-19. The cDNA or gDNA used as material had been derived from T cells, B-cell-depleted T cells, or PBMCs.

This clone showed up just once. Only in-frame clones appear in the TCRdb table, and some are missing; sequencing was by immunoSEQ multiplex PCR. The profile shows roughly 300,000 clones, roughly nine tenths of them singletons. Clinical histories supplied by participants themselves formed the basis of cohort assignment. The V gene end was trimmed by 2 bases and the J gene end by 4 bases; junction bases not matched to a gene: 5. Germline V gives CDR1 SGHVS, CDR2 FNYEAQ. The length of the CDR3 is 15 residues. The chain links TRBV7-6 to TRBJ2-3; TRBD1 agrees at 8 bases. Sequenced input: PBMCs or T cells enriched from blood (not recorded which). The receptor was isolated from a woman younger than 45 who had recovered from COVID-19. CDR3 sequence (DNA): TGTGCCAGCAGCTTAAGACAGGGGTCCCCAGATACGCAGTATTTT. This translates into CASSLRQGSPDTQYF.